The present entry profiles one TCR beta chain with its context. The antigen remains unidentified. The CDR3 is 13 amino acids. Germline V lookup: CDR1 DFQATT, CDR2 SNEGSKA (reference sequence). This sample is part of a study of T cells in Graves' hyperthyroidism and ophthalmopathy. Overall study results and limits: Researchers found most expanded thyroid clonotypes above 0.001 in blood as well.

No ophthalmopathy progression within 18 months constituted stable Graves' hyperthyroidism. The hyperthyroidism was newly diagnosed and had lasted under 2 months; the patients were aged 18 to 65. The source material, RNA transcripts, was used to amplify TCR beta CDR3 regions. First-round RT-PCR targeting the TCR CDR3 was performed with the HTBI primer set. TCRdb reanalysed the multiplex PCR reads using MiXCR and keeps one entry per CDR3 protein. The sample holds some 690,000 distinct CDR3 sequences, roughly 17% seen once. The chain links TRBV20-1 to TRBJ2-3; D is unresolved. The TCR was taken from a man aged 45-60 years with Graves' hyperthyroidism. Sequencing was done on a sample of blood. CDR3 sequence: CSPGPVGTDTQYF. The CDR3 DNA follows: TGCAGCCCAGGTCCAGTGGGCACAGATACGCAGTATTTT.